Listed below are T cell receptor beta chains from one sample, sequenced in a study of CD8 T cells in Susac syndrome. TCRdb redid the calling of the immunoSEQ multiplex PCR reads with MiXCR, one entry per CDR3 protein. The data show roughly 330,000 distinct CDR3 sequences, about 91% seen once. The material sequenced was CD4+ T cells from PBMCs. These receptors originate from a human donor with multiple sclerosis. CDR3s include the opening cysteine and the closing phenylalanine or tryptophan. Fields, in order: CDR3 length, J gene, V gene, clone size, D gene, CDR3 DNA, CDR3 protein. The D gene is left open where the match is weak. Clone size, where shown, is once, few, many, or a class for clones that have expanded.

cdr3_length: 14
j_call: TRBJ2-1
v_call: TRBV7-2
clone_size: .
d_call: .
cdr3_nt: TGTGCCAGCAGCTTACTATTGGGCCCGGATGAGCAGTTCTTC
cdr3_aa: CASSLLLGPDEQFF

cdr3_length: 14
j_call: TRBJ2-1
v_call: TRBV15
clone_size: .
d_call: .
cdr3_nt: TGTGCCACCAGCAGGAAGGCAGGGTTAGGTGAGCAGTTCTTC
cdr3_aa: CATSRKAGLGEQFF

cdr3_length: 15
j_call: TRBJ1-6
v_call: TRBV27
clone_size: .
d_call: .
cdr3_nt: TGTGCCAGCACCTCCCGGGACACCAATAATTCACCCCTCCACTTT
cdr3_aa: CASTSRDTNNSPLHF

cdr3_length: 14
j_call: TRBJ2-7
v_call: TRBV20-1
clone_size: .
d_call: .
cdr3_nt: TGCAGTGCTAGAGGCATAACGGGTTGGGACGAGCAGTACTTC
cdr3_aa: CSARGITGWDEQYF

cdr3_length: 14
j_call: TRBJ1-5
v_call: TRBV7-8
clone_size: .
d_call: .
cdr3_nt: TGTGCCAGCAGCAACCCTTTGCGCAATCAGCCCCAGCATTTT
cdr3_aa: CASSNPLRNQPQHF

cdr3_length: 15
j_call: TRBJ2-1
v_call: TRBV12-3/TRBV12-4
clone_size: .
d_call: TRBD2
cdr3_nt: TGTGCCAGCAGTTTAGGGACTAGCGGGGTCAATGAGCAGTTCTTC
cdr3_aa: CASSLGTSGVNEQFF

cdr3_length: 13
j_call: TRBJ1-2
v_call: TRBV19
clone_size: .
d_call: .
cdr3_nt: TGTGCCAGTTCCCTCGACGGAACCTATGGCTACACCTTC
cdr3_aa: CASSLDGTYGYTF

cdr3_length: 15
j_call: TRBJ2-1
v_call: TRBV9
clone_size: .
d_call: TRBD1
cdr3_nt: TGTGCCAGCAGCGTAGGGAGGACAGGGGGCATTGAGCAGTTCTTC
cdr3_aa: CASSVGRTGGIEQFF

cdr3_length: 14
j_call: TRBJ1-5
v_call: TRBV2
clone_size: .
d_call: .
cdr3_nt: TGTGCCAGCAGGGCGGATGGGGTGTCGTCAGCCCAGCATTTT
cdr3_aa: CASRADGVSSAQHF

cdr3_length: 12
j_call: TRBJ2-1
v_call: TRBV11-3
clone_size: .
d_call: .
cdr3_nt: TGTGCCAGCACATCTGGGGGCAATGAGCAGTTCTTC
cdr3_aa: CASTSGGNEQFF

cdr3_length: 15
j_call: TRBJ1-1
v_call: TRBV11-2
clone_size: .
d_call: .
cdr3_nt: TGTGCCAGCAGCCCAAACTCTATGGTGAACACTGAAGCTTTCTTT
cdr3_aa: CASSPNSMVNTEAFF

cdr3_length: 17
j_call: TRBJ1-1
v_call: TRBV15
clone_size: .
d_call: .
cdr3_nt: TGTGCCACCAGCAGAGATCCAGGGTGGAGGGGTAACACTGAAGCTTTCTTT
cdr3_aa: CATSRDPGWRGNTEAFF

cdr3_length: 14
j_call: TRBJ2-7
v_call: TRBV7-2
clone_size: .
d_call: .
cdr3_nt: TGTGCCAGCAGCAAGAGGCGGTCCTCCTACGAGCAGTACTTC
cdr3_aa: CASSKRRSSYEQYF

cdr3_length: 16
j_call: TRBJ2-2
v_call: TRBV18
clone_size: .
d_call: TRBD1
cdr3_nt: TGTGCCAGCTCACCAAATCCCGGACAGGGGGCCGGGGAGCTGTTTTTT
cdr3_aa: CASSPNPGQGAGELFF

cdr3_length: 12
j_call: TRBJ2-7
v_call: TRBV19
clone_size: few
d_call: .
cdr3_nt: TGTGCCAGTAGCGCCAGCTCCTACGAGCAGTACTTC
cdr3_aa: CASSASSYEQYF

cdr3_length: 16
j_call: TRBJ2-7
v_call: TRBV18
clone_size: .
d_call: TRBD1
cdr3_nt: TGTGCCAGCTCATCCCGGTCTGGGACAGCTCTTCGCGAGCAGTACTTC
cdr3_aa: CASSSRSGTALREQYF